The T cell receptor beta chain under discussion was sequenced for a study of blood T cell repertoires in COVID-19. The wider study: Both acute and convalescent COVID-19 samples were obtained from the United States, Italy and Spain.

V gave up 6 bases and J gave up 6 bases, with 9 bases separating them. The CDR3 consists of 12 residues. Authors' processing steps: Cell counts per sample came from amplifying reference gene primers. The data were produced by immunoSEQ multiplex PCR, yet TCRdb's version contains in-frame clones alone and is incomplete. V, J and clone size are those of that table, while D and trimming were read from the DNA. The table includes around 140,000 clones, over 70% detected once. The rearrangement links TRBV12-3 or TRBV12-4 to TRBJ2-1; D perhaps matches TRBD2 (5 bases). Material for sequencing was peripheral blood. The origin of this receptor is an older woman with acute or convalescent COVID-19. CDR3 nucleotide sequence: TGTGCCAGCAGCGGGGAAGTCAATGAGCAGTTCTTC. Amino acid sequence: CASSGEVNEQFF.